Given below is one T cell receptor (beta chain) in context. Its antigen is as yet unknown. The germline V gene encodes CDR1 MGHRA and CDR2 YSYEKL. The CDR3 is made up of 16 amino acids. Trimming removed 0 bases at V and 3 bases at J, with 13 bases between. The assay was immunoSEQ multiplex PCR, and TCRdb's table has in-frame clones only and misses some. The sample shows about 57,000 clones, 85% to 90% of them seen only once. This sample was taken from a study of graft-versus-host responses after intestinal transplantation. Study information: Grafts that recipients had were multivisceral, liver-intestinal, or isolated intestinal transplants. Study-level results: GvH clones occurred in recipient marrow; some first appeared in ileum or blood.

The starting material was PBMCs, obtained 26 days after transplant. The TCR comes from a human patient who received an intestinal transplant, so some T cells may come from the graft donor. This chain links TRBV4-1 with TRBJ2-3; D not certain. CDR3 sequence: CASSQEEWRITDTQYF. DNA for the CDR3: TGCGCCAGCAGCCAAGAGGAATGGCGGATTACAGATACGCAGTATTTT.